Listed here are 26 T cell receptor beta chains from one sample, sequenced in a study of blood T cell repertoires in COVID-19. Assay: immunoSEQ multiplex PCR; the TCRdb copy retains only in-frame clones and omits some. In the table there are 200,000 to 300,000 clones, about 80% of which are singletons. The sample consisted of peripheral blood. All receptors come from a woman aged 80 or over with acute or convalescent COVID-19.

The chain links TRBV5-1 to TRBJ1-4; 7 nucleotides align to TRBD1. The CDR3 extends over 15 amino acids. The junction had 7 bases not matched to a gene; V was cut back by 0 bases and J by 8 bases. Per the germline V gene, CDR1 is SGHRS and CDR2 is YFSETQ. The CDR3 DNA is TGCGCCAGCAGCTTGGATTCAGGGGGAGGAGAAAAACTGTTTTTT. This encodes CASSLDSGGGEKLFF.

The CDR3 nucleotides are TGTGCCAGCAGTGAAGAGCTGACAGGGCGGGAAAAACTGTTTTTT. Amino acid sequence: CASSEELTGREKLFF. The V and J genes are TRBV6-1 and TRBJ1-4; 7 bases are shared with TRBD1. Trimming at V came to 1 base and at J to 8 bases, leaving 7 bases not matched to a gene. CDR1 MNHNS and CDR2 SASEGT come from the germline V gene. This CDR3 has 15 residues.

This chain links TRBV29-1 with TRBJ2-7; D might be TRBD1 (6 bases). Germline assignment: CDR1 SQVTM and CDR2 ANQGSEA. V shed 6 bases and J shed 3 bases, with 9 bases lying between them. The CDR3 length is 11 residues. The chain's CDR3 is CSVSDSYEQYF. CDR3 DNA sequence: TGCAGCGTCTCGGACAGCTACGAGCAGTACTTC.

This sequence joins TRBV3-1 (or the pseudogene TRBV3-2) and TRBJ2-3; perhaps TRBD2 as D (6 bases). The CDR3 spans 14 residues. The germline V gene encodes CDR1 LGHDT and CDR2 YNNKEL (reference sequence). V lost 1 base, J lost 6 bases, and 11 bases lay in between. The CDR3 here is CASSQAGVTDTQYF. CDR3 DNA sequence: TGTGCCAGCAGCCAAGCGGGAGTAACCGATACGCAGTATTTT.

This sequence joins TRBV19 and TRBJ1-5; TRBD1 aligns across 10 bases. Germline values: CDR1 LNHDA, CDR2 SQIVND (reference sequence). CDR3 length equals 15 residues. Trimming took 8 bases from V and 1 from J; bases not matched to a gene: 5. The CDR3 reads CASGKGQGSNQPQHF. The DNA of the CDR3 is TGTGCCAGTGGAAAGGGACAGGGGAGCAATCAGCCCCAGCATTTT.

This chain uses TRBV19 with TRBJ1-2; TRBD1 matches at 8 bases. The CDR3 runs 13 residues. The V gene end was trimmed by 2 bases and the J gene end by 7 bases; junction bases not matched to a gene: 3. The germline CDR1 and CDR2 sequences are LNHDA and SQIVND (reference sequence). CDR3: CASSIRTGFGYTF. In DNA form, the CDR3 reads TGTGCCAGTAGTATACGGACAGGGTTTGGCTACACCTTC.

The rearrangement uses TRBV7-3 and TRBJ2-1; 10 bases match TRBD1. Looked up from germline, CDR1 is SGHTA and CDR2 is FQGTGA. After removal of 0 bases from V and 12 bases from J, the junction contained 8 bases not matched to a gene. This CDR3 region has 15 residues. CDR3 in amino acids: CASSLTVGQGVGQFF. CDR3 sequence (DNA): TGTGCCAGCAGCTTAACGGTTGGACAGGGGGTTGGGCAGTTCTTC.

Worth noting for this clone: This specimen includes other DNA sequences encoding the same CDR3. V usage is TRBV5-1 and J usage is TRBJ2-1, with TRBD2 matching over 8 bases. J was trimmed by 3 bases and V by 4 bases; bases with no gene match: 6. The CDR3 length is 15 residues. Germline CDR1 reads SGHRS; CDR2 reads YFSETQ. The DNA of the CDR3 is TGCGCCAGCAGCGTAACCGGGACTAGCTACAATGAGCAGTTCTTC. Translation: CASSVTGTSYNEQFF.

As for this clone: Other DNA sequences in this specimen translate into the identical CDR3. This chain uses TRBV12-3 or TRBV12-4 with TRBJ2-5; D is undetermined. The CDR3 consists of 11 residues. V was pared by 4 bases and J by 3 bases, with 3 bases between. CDR3 in DNA: TGTGCCAGCAGTTCAGAAGAGACCCAGTACTTC. Amino acids: CASSSEETQYF.

This chain uses TRBV2 with TRBJ2-1, with 8 positions matching TRBD2. The CDR3 is 13 amino acids. J lost 7 bases, V lost 6 bases, and 5 bases had no gene match. The germline V gene has CDR1 SNHLY and CDR2 FYNNEI. The CDR3 sequence: CASRGLAGNEQFF. The CDR3 bases are TGTGCCAGCAGAGGACTAGCCGGAAATGAGCAGTTCTTC.

The chain combines TRBV7-8 with TRBJ2-7; perhaps TRBD2 as D (5 bases). The germline V gene encodes CDR1 SGHVS and CDR2 FQNEAQ. CDR3 length: 13 residues. V dropped 5 bases and J dropped 4 bases, with 12 bases sitting between them. CDR3 residues: CASSRSAVYEQYF. As DNA, the CDR3 is TGTGCCAGCAGCCGATCAGCGGTATACGAGCAGTACTTC.

CDR3 coding DNA: TGTGCCAGCAGTTACCGGGACAGGGACGAAGCTTTCTTT. This translates into CASSYRDRDEAFF. This chain links TRBV6-5 with TRBJ1-1, with TRBD1 identical over 9 bases. V was pared by 2 bases and J by 8 bases, with 3 bases of the junction left unmatched. The CDR3 length is 13 residues. From germline, CDR1 is MNHEY and CDR2 SVGAGI.

The J gene is TRBJ1-2, the V gene TRBV6-5; possibly TRBD1 for D (5 bases). CDR3 length: 13 amino acids. CDR1 and CDR2 from the germline V gene are MNHEY and SVGAGI. Trimming took 6 bases from V and 8 from J, leaving 16 bases between them. The CDR3 DNA is TGTGCCAGCAGAGGGGACTCCGAGGGAGGCTACACCTTC. It specifies CASRGDSEGGYTF.

J is TRBJ1-4 and V is TRBV19; 10 bases align to TRBD1. The V gene's germline CDR1 is LNHDA and CDR2 SQIVND (reference sequence). This CDR3 is built from 15 residues. After removal of 5 bases from V and 7 bases from J, the junction contained 7 bases not matched to a gene. The CDR3 coding sequence is TGTGCCAGTAGTCCCTACCGGGACAGGGGTGAAAAACTGTTTTTT. Translation: CASSPYRDRGEKLFF.

The chain combines TRBV3-1 (or the pseudogene TRBV3-2) with TRBJ1-2; weak D call: TRBD1 (5 bases). Germline loops: CDR1 LGHDT, CDR2 YNNKEL (reference sequence). The CDR3 spans 14 residues. The V gene lost 4 bases and the J gene lost 4 bases, with 13 bases spanning the gap. CDR3 amino acids: CASSRKGISYGYTF. CDR3 nucleotides: TGTGCCAGCAGCCGGAAGGGGATTTCCTATGGCTACACCTTC.

The CDR3: CASSSINTEAFF. CDR3 bases: TGTGCCAGCAGCTCCATCAACACTGAAGCTTTCTTT. The rearrangement joins TRBV7-9 to TRBJ1-1; D is unresolved. The ends were cut back, 4 bases at V and 2 bases at J, with 5 bases in the middle. This CDR3 comprises 12 residues. From germline, CDR1 is SEHNR and CDR2 FQNEAQ (reference sequence).

The rearrangement uses TRBV4-3 and TRBJ2-7; 7 bases map to TRBD1. V shed 3 bases, J shed 7 bases, and the junction held 12 bases outside the gene matches. Germline V gene sequence: CDR1 LGHNA, CDR2 YSLEER. The CDR3 is made up of 15 amino acids. CDR3 in DNA: TGCGCCAGCAGCCAGCTACCGGGACAGCCCTTAGAGCAGTACTTC. It yields the protein CASSQLPGQPLEQYF.

The chain employs TRBV7-2 and TRBJ2-7, with a tentative D call TRBD1 (5 bases). The CDR3 totals 14 residues. The germline V and J ends were trimmed by 1 base and 6 bases, with 13 bases remaining between them. In germline, CDR1 is SGHTA, CDR2 FQGNSA. For the CDR3, the DNA is TGTGCCAGCAGCTTAGGGGCAGGGATCCGCGAGCAGTACTTC. This codes for CASSLGAGIREQYF. The whole variable domain, remainder taken from reference TRBV7-2 and TRBJ2-7, is GAGVSQSPSNKVTEKGKDVELRCDPISGHTALYWYRQSLGQGLEFLIYFQGNSAPDKSGLPSDRFSAERTGGSVSTLTIQRTQQEDSAVYLCASSLGAGIREQYFGPGTRLTVT.

The rearrangement joins TRBV14 to TRBJ1-6, with D perhaps TRBD1 (6 bases). The V gene lost 4 bases and the J gene lost 8 bases, with 9 bases spanning the gap. The CDR3 spans 13 residues. CDR1 and CDR2 from the germline V gene are SGHDN and FVKESK. CDR3 amino acids: CASSRQVYSPLHF. The CDR3 DNA reads TGTGCCAGCAGCCGACAGGTTTATTCACCCCTCCACTTT.

The chain joins TRBV5-1 to TRBJ2-7; 8 nucleotides match TRBD1. The CDR3 covers 14 residues. Germline V gene sequence: CDR1 SGHRS, CDR2 YFSETQ. The V gene end was trimmed by 9 bases and the J gene end by 6 bases; junction bases not matched to a gene: 14. This CDR3 is CATKTPQGAGEQYF. DNA of the CDR3: TGCGCCACCAAAACACCCCAGGGGGCGGGCGAGCAGTACTTC.

The gene calls are TRBV6-6 and TRBJ1-2; D is perhaps TRBD1 (5 bases). V lost 6 bases to trimming and J lost 5 bases, with 10 bases between them. The CDR3 runs 12 residues. In germline, CDR1 is MNHNY, CDR2 SVGAGI (reference sequence). CDR3 loop: CASSTGLYGYTF. The CDR3 DNA reads as TGTGCCAGCAGCACAGGTCTTTATGGCTACACCTTC.

The chain joins TRBV4-1 to TRBJ1-1; TRBD1 aligns across 8 bases. Unmatched junction bases numbered 10, after V lost 0 bases and J lost 4 bases. This CDR3 has 17 residues. The germline V gene encodes CDR1 MGHRA and CDR2 YSYEKL. Here the CDR3 reads CASSQDPDRASGTEAFF. For the CDR3, the DNA is TGCGCCAGCAGCCAAGATCCGGACAGGGCGAGTGGCACTGAAGCTTTCTTT.

The rearrangement uses TRBV30 and TRBJ2-2, with 7 bases aligning to TRBD2. The CDR3 has 13 amino acids. The V gene end was trimmed by 8 bases and the J gene end by 1 base; junction bases not matched to a gene: 4. Germline V gene sequence: CDR1 GTSNPN, CDR2 SVGIG (reference sequence). The CDR3 is CAQRGENTGELFF. CDR3 sequence (DNA): TGTGCCCAGCGGGGAGAGAACACCGGGGAGCTGTTTTTT.

This clone was counted many times. Other DNA sequences in the same sample also yield this CDR3. The CDR3 loop is CASSPPGQWEKLFF. The CDR3 DNA follows: TGTGCCAGCTCACCTCCGGGACAGTGGGAAAAACTGTTTTTT. V and J are TRBV18 and TRBJ1-4; 7 bases align to TRBD1. The length of the CDR3 is 14 residues. J gave up 8 bases and V 3 bases, and 6 bases lay outside the gene matches. CDR1 and CDR2 (germline): KGHSH, LQKENI.

The rearrangement links TRBV5-1 to TRBJ2-3; D is perhaps TRBD2 (6 bases). V lost 0 bases and J 3 bases, leaving 8 bases between the germline ends. Germline V gene lookup returns CDR1 SGHRS and CDR2 YFSETQ. The CDR3 is 14 amino acids. The CDR3 DNA follows: TGCGCCAGCAGCTTGGAGCGGGCAACAGATACGCAGTATTTT. This codes for CASSLERATDTQYF.

This sequence joins TRBV4-2 and TRBJ2-2; tentative D call: TRBD2 (6 bases). V was clipped by 0 bases and J by 4 bases, with 15 bases between them. The CDR3 runs 17 residues. Looked up from germline, CDR1 is LGHNA and CDR2 is YNFKEQ. CDR3 sequence: CASSQDLGGRITGELFF. The CDR3 region has the DNA TGTGCCAGCAGCCAAGATCTCGGGGGACGAATCACCGGGGAGCTGTTTTTT.